This TCR beta chain was obtained from a study of blood T cell repertoires in COVID-19. The recovered donors of Cohort 3 showed two negative PCRs, clearance, or symptom resolution. Germline V gives CDR1 MNHEY, CDR2 SVGAGI. V shed 4 bases and J 4 bases; nucleotides not matched to a gene: 3. The CDR3 has 13 amino acids. The assay was immunoSEQ multiplex PCR, and TCRdb's table has in-frame clones only and misses some. Altogether roughly 300,000 clones are present, more than 75% being singletons, with the ten largest covering about 4.1%. The sequencing input was PBMCs or T cells enriched from blood (not recorded which). This sequence joins TRBV6-5 and TRBJ1-2, with 7 bases aligning to TRBD1. This receptor was taken from a young man who had recovered from COVID-19. The CDR3 DNA sequence: TGTGCCAGCAGTTTACAGGGGATCTATGGCTACACCTTC. Its translation is CASSLQGIYGYTF.